This T cell receptor beta chain was found in a study of radiotherapy plus CTLA-4 blockade in lung cancer. Study at large: Overall, roughly 18% of patients showed an objective response, while over 25% attained disease control.

Libraries were prepared by immunoSEQ multiplex PCR; TCRdb keeps only in-frame clonotypes and omits some of them. The profile shows about 120,000 clones, around 75% of them singletons. Study-level points and caveats: In blood, tumor-derived TCR clones expanded after radiotherapy plus ipilimumab.

As regards this clone: Antigen: not known.

The length of the CDR3 is 16 residues. The TCR was taken from a human donor with non-small cell lung cancer who had a partial response to radiotherapy plus ipilimumab. The genes are TRBV21-1 and TRBJ1-5. TRBV21-1 corresponds to a pseudogene. The source was peripheral blood, collected from a patient treated with radiotherapy plus ipilimumab. In nucleotides, the CDR3 is TGTGCCAGCAGCCCCCACGGGGTGCCCTTCAATCAGCCCCAGCATTTT. Protein product: CASSPHGVPFNQPQHF.